This T cell receptor (beta chain) was recovered during a study of metastatic and nonmetastatic thyroid tumors. The wider study: Samples came from malignant and benign thyroid patients, and repertoires were compared across blood and tumor or nodule tissue. General study points: The study reportedly found significantly higher TCR beta diversity in malignant thyroid tumors than benign nodules, in blood and tumor.

Turning to this clone: Its specificity is unknown.

Per the authors' pipeline: The study's classifier, a distant-metastasis tool for papillary thyroid cancer, was built using CDR3 differences across clinicopathological groups. With MiXCR, TCRdb called clones anew from the PCR reads. TCRdb, not the original authors, processed these V and J calls. This sample has under 40,000 clones; about 18% occur once, and the top ten carry 5.5% to 7%. The ends lost 0 bases at V and 2 bases at J; junction bases unmatched: 5. This CDR3 is built from 16 residues. Per germline, CDR1 MNHEY and CDR2 SVGAGI. No treatment had been given to any patient before thyroid surgery.

The chain carries TRBV6-5 and TRBJ2-7; TRBD2 agrees at 9 bases. This clonotype originated in a male donor with papillary thyroid cancer or a benign thyroid nodule (not recorded which). Some clones in this sample may be carry-over from other donors' samples. The sequenced sample consisted of blood. CDR3 residues: CASSYSLSSGAYEQYF. The CDR3 coding sequence is TGTGCCAGCAGTTACTCGTTGTCTAGCGGGGCCTACGAGCAGTACTTC.